The sequence of this T cell receptor beta chain was determined in a study of blood T cells in healthy people across ages. Whole-study results and caveats: Among T cells, TCR beta diversity per million cells dropped roughly linearly as age rose.

Combining a sample-barcoded 5' primer with a J-beta primer mix, a second PCR ran for roughly 6 to 11 cycles. TCRdb used MiXCR to reprocess the 5' RACE reads, holding one entry per CDR3 protein. The sample lists approximately 680,000 distinct CDR3 sequences; roughly 32% were seen once. In regard to this clonotype: As yet, its antigen is unknown.

Sequencing was carried out using blood. The source of this sequence is a woman older than 75 in good health.

The CDR3 sequence: CASRRDRGRRGEQFF. The CDR3 DNA reads as TGTGCCAGCAGAAGGGACAGGGGGCGTCGCGGTGAGCAGTTCTTC. The chain is built from TRBV7-9 and TRBJ2-1, with TRBD1 identical over 12 bases. This CDR3 contains 15 residues. CDR1 SEHNR and CDR2 FQNEAQ come from the germline V gene (reference sequence). V lost 6 bases and J lost 9; bases outside the gene matches: 9.